The rows below give T cell receptor beta chains drawn from one sample of a study of T-cell memory formation after mild COVID-19. TCRdb reprocessed the 5' RACE reads via MiXCR and lists one record per CDR3 protein. The sample shows under 250,000 distinct CDR3 sequences, just over 9.5% of them seen only once. Sequencing input: PBMCs or a T cell subset sorted from them (not recorded which). The receptors were gathered from a man aged 18 to 29 who had mild COVID-19 (a few samples of this study predate the infection). Cell type and time point are not known. Both conserved end residues are part of each CDR3.

V gene,J gene,CDR3 protein
TRBV9,TRBJ2-1,CASSEEGLAGERYNEQFF
TRBV6-1,TRBJ1-5,CASGWKFQGAQPQHF
TRBV18,TRBJ1-1,CASSQNRGPSNTEAFF
TRBV4-1,TRBJ1-4,CASSLTGWEKLFF
TRBV18,TRBJ2-4,CASSRIEQGVGVAKNIQYF
TRBV7-9,TRBJ1-1,CASSLAGTGTRTFF
TRBV5-1,TRBJ1-1,CASSPGTELNTEAFF
TRBV12-3/TRBV12-4,TRBJ1-4,CASSSYTDEKLFF
TRBV7-9,TRBJ2-1,CASSLWLAGTYNEQFF
TRBV5-1,TRBJ2-3,CASSFHGQGQDTQYF
TRBV3-1,TRBJ1-1,CASSSQLGTEAFF
TRBV9,TRBJ2-5,CASSDRNQETQYF
TRBV18,TRBJ2-6,CASSPRDTTYSGANVLTF
TRBV18,TRBJ1-1,CASSPNRVGNTEAFF
TRBV6-5,TRBJ1-2,CASSYIGPLYGYTF
TRBV5-1,TRBJ2-1,CASSSLLPGVGNEQFF
TRBV24-1,TRBJ2-1,CATSGGRRGPYNEQFF
TRBV12-2,TRBJ2-3,CSEDTQYF
TRBV10-1,TRBJ2-2,CASSHAGNTGELFF
TRBV7-9,TRBJ2-5,CASSRPPETQYF
TRBV20-1,TRBJ1-4,CSARDSLVEKLFF
TRBV20-1,TRBJ2-7,CSASRGQGAGEQYF
TRBV12-3/TRBV12-4,TRBJ1-5,CASSLGTLDQPQHF
TRBV7-2,TRBJ2-7,CASSRRDSNFYEQYF
TRBV18,TRBJ2-1,CASSPQGGSYNEQFF
TRBV20-1,TRBJ1-2,CSAVTGMGYGYTF
TRBV7-2,TRBJ1-2,CASSLRAYGYTF
TRBV3-1,TRBJ2-3,CASSQLGVDTQYF